The clone carrying this T cell receptor beta chain was detected many times. No antigen is known for it. As for treatment: randomized to nivolumab then ipilimumab (arm A) or the reverse (arm B). This record belongs to a study of sequential checkpoint blockade in melanoma. The study's findings and limits: In arm A, pretreatment tumor clonality was associated with response.

The protocol was immunoSEQ multiplex PCR, while the TCRdb copy is restricted to in-frame clones and leaves out a portion. The repertoire holds roughly 9,000 clones, with roughly 23% as singletons. The TCR sequence derives from a human donor with melanoma. This material consisted of tumor tissue (inferred from file names), taken from a patient given nivolumab and ipilimumab in sequence.

CDR3 in amino acids: CASGGTGGNYGYTF. The CDR3 region has the DNA TGTGCCAGCGGCGGGACAGGGGGCAACTATGGCTACACCTTC. This sequence joins TRBV11-3 and TRBJ1-2, with 12 bases identical to TRBD1. The germline V gene encodes CDR1 SGHNT and CDR2 YENEEA. V gave up 8 bases and J gave up 2 bases; unmatched junction bases: 3. There are 14 residues in the CDR3.